Listed below are T cell receptor beta chains from one sample, sequenced in a study of blood T cell repertoires in COVID-19. TCRdb's copy holds only in-frame clones and misses some; the assay was immunoSEQ multiplex PCR. This sample has about 160,000 clones, with about nine tenths found just once. The sequenced material came from peripheral blood. These receptor sequences come from a man aged 60-69 years with active or convalescent COVID-19. Each CDR3 is given with its conserved first and last residue. A D gene is named only where the DNA matches it firmly. Where a row states a size, it is once, few, many or the class of an expanded clone; other rows omit it.

V gene,clone size,D gene,J gene,CDR3 protein,CDR3 DNA
TRBV3-1/TRBV3-2,few,NA,TRBJ2-3,CASSTRTATDTQYF,TGTGCCAGCAGCACTCGGACAGCAACAGATACGCAGTATTTT
TRBV6-5,NA,TRBD2,TRBJ2-1,CASSYGTSGRGNEQFF,TGTGCCAGCAGTTACGGGACTAGCGGGAGAGGTAATGAGCAGTTCTTC
TRBV27,NA,TRBD2,TRBJ2-5,CASSLLAGGHETQYF,TGTGCCAGCAGTTTGCTAGCGGGGGGGCATGAGACCCAGTACTTC
TRBV5-4,NA,TRBD1,TRBJ1-1,CASSLNPDRWDTEAFF,TGTGCCAGCAGCCTAAATCCGGACAGGTGGGACACTGAAGCTTTCTTT
TRBV5-1,NA,TRBD1,TRBJ1-3,CASSDRGAGNTIYF,TGCGCCAGCAGCGACAGGGGGGCTGGAAACACCATATATTTT
TRBV4-1,NA,NA,TRBJ1-5,CASSQEGGFGQPQHF,TGCGCCAGCAGCCAAGAAGGGGGATTCGGTCAGCCCCAGCATTTT
TRBV19,NA,TRBD2,TRBJ2-5,CASRPRGGGDQETQYF,TGTGCCAGCCGTCCGCGGGGCGGGGGGGATCAAGAGACCCAGTACTTC
TRBV24-1,NA,NA,TRBJ2-1,CATSGPEGPYNEQFF,TGTGCCACCAGTGGCCCGGAGGGACCCTACAATGAGCAGTTCTTC
TRBV3-1/TRBV3-2,NA,TRBD2,TRBJ2-1,CASSQTSGGEFSSYNEQFF,TGTGCCAGCAGCCAGACTAGCGGGGGGGAGTTTAGCTCCTACAATGAGCAGTTCTTC
TRBV4-1,NA,TRBD1,TRBJ1-6,CASSKSRGERANSPLHF,TGCGCCAGCAGCAAGAGCAGGGGGGAAAGGGCCAATTCACCCCTCCACTTT
TRBV4-1,NA,NA,TRBJ1-6,CASSQTGSSYNSPLHF,TGCGCCAGCAGCCAAACAGGGAGCTCCTATAATTCACCCCTCCACTTT
TRBV16,NA,TRBD1,TRBJ1-2,CASSQSRTGVYGYTF,TGTGCCAGCAGCCAATCCCGGACAGGAGTCTATGGCTACACCTTC
TRBV19,NA,NA,TRBJ1-1,CASSRLSNTEAFF,TGTGCCAGTAGTAGACTCTCGAACACTGAAGCTTTCTTT
TRBV2,NA,TRBD1,TRBJ2-7,CASSTGTGANYEQYF,TGTGCCAGCAGTACCGGGACAGGAGCTAACTACGAGCAGTACTTC
TRBV27,NA,TRBD1,TRBJ1-4,CASSFYPHRGTNEKLFF,TGTGCCAGCAGTTTTTACCCCCACAGGGGGACTAATGAAAAACTGTTTTTT
TRBV10-2,NA,TRBD2,TRBJ2-1,CASRGLAELSYNEQFF,TGCGCCAGCAGAGGACTAGCGGAACTCTCCTACAATGAGCAGTTCTTC
TRBV6-5,NA,TRBD1,TRBJ2-1,CASSSAGTGSNEQFF,TGTGCCAGCAGTTCCGCCGGGACAGGGTCCAATGAGCAGTTCTTC
TRBV12-2,NA,NA,TRBJ1-6,CASRLVSGSGGTGPYNSPLHF,TGTGCAAGTCGCTTAGTATCTGGATCTGGGGGGACAGGGCCCTATAATTCACCCCTCCACTTT
TRBV6-6,NA,NA,TRBJ2-7,CASSSYRRSYEQYF,TGTGCCAGCAGTTCATACAGGCGCTCCTACGAGCAGTACTTC
TRBV18,NA,TRBD1,TRBJ2-4,CASSPGTGAKNIQYF,TGTGCCAGCTCACCAGGGACAGGGGCCAAAAACATTCAGTACTTC
TRBV29-1,NA,NA,TRBJ2-1,CSVGADFQRREQFF,TGCAGCGTTGGGGCGGACTTCCAGAGGAGGGAGCAGTTCTTC
TRBV18,NA,NA,TRBJ1-5,CASSSGLSNQPQHF,TGTGCCAGCTCCTCAGGACTTAGCAATCAGCCCCAGCATTTT
TRBV12-3/TRBV12-4,NA,NA,TRBJ1-2,CASSWEGYGYTF,TGTGCCAGCAGTTGGGAGGGTTATGGCTACACCTTC
TRBV7-8,NA,TRBD2,TRBJ2-7,CASSLGTSGRHYEQYF,TGTGCCAGCAGCTTAGGGACTAGCGGGAGGCACTACGAGCAGTACTTC
TRBV27,once,TRBD2,TRBJ2-3,CASKGTSGSLSTDTQYF,TGTGCCAGCAAAGGGACTAGCGGGAGCTTAAGCACAGATACGCAGTATTTT
TRBV10-2,NA,TRBD1,TRBJ1-1,CASSAATGGIAEAFF,TGCGCCAGCAGTGCGGCGACAGGGGGCATCGCTGAAGCTTTCTTT
TRBV5-1,NA,TRBD1,TRBJ2-1,CASSFYSPTGGFDEQFF,TGCGCCAGCAGCTTTTATTCTCCGACAGGGGGGTTTGATGAGCAGTTCTTC
TRBV5-1,NA,NA,TRBJ2-7,CASARERPGPGDEQYF,TGCGCCAGCGCCCGGGAGAGGCCGGGGCCGGGGGACGAGCAGTACTTC
TRBV6-1,NA,NA,TRBJ2-7,CASTEVIGAEQYF,TGTGCCAGCACTGAAGTGATAGGGGCCGAGCAGTACTTC